The rows below give T cell receptor beta chains drawn from one sample of a study of shared clonotypes between healthy human individuals. Generated by immunoSEQ multiplex PCR, the TCRdb table keeps only in-frame clones and is missing some. Of millions of clones in the sample, 95% were seen once. The sample comprised naive CD4+ T cells sorted from blood. The receptors shown here come from a man aged 18 to 29 in good health. Each CDR3 is given without its conserved first and last residue.

13,TRBJ1-5,TRBV7-2,ASSLALQLNQPQH
13,TRBJ1-6,TRBV28,ASSPGTGGNSPLH
13,TRBJ1-2,TRBV2,ASSPGQGMIYGYT
11,TRBJ1-2,TRBV2,ASSERPPNGYT
11,TRBJ1-4,TRBV2,ASRSAGEEKLF
15,TRBJ2-1,TRBV11-2,ASSSLRTGSSYNEQF
14,TRBJ1-6,TRBV5-1,ASSLSGGPSWSPLH
13,TRBJ2-7,TRBV7-9,ASSSGTAPLYEQY
9,TRBJ2-1,TRBV20-1,SARDGNEQF
16,TRBJ2-4,TRBV7-2,ASSQGLAGGVAKNIQY
13,TRBJ2-3,TRBV29-1,SVVVPGQGSDTQY
12,TRBJ1-5,TRBV28,ASSQEPGGQPQH
13,TRBJ1-5,TRBV30,AWRSGSWGNQPQH
12,TRBJ2-7,TRBV10-1,ASSRARDSYEQY
12,TRBJ1-1,TRBV18,ASSPLSSLSEAF
13,TRBJ2-7,TRBV5-4,ASSEKSRLSYEQY
14,TRBJ1-3,TRBV9,ASSVDYLAPGNTIY
11,TRBJ1-2,TRBV10-3,AISGAGDYGYT
12,TRBJ2-2,TRBV19,ATRQGANTGELF
10,TRBJ2-2,TRBV7-8,ASSLASGAGY
12,TRBJ2-7,TRBV2,ASNPESLVPEQY
11,TRBJ1-2,TRBV6-1,ALKGGNSYGYT
12,TRBJ1-6,TRBV5-1,ASSLVADDSPLH
13,TRBJ1-2,TRBV7-9,ASSSRDSFNYGYT
13,TRBJ2-1,TRBV7-2,ASSLVAAIGNEQF
11,TRBJ1-1,TRBV11-2,ASSLEGQKKAF
13,TRBJ1-6,TRBV10-1,ASSEVQGMDSPLH
11,TRBJ2-5,TRBV5-1,SSSPHLQETQY
11,TRBJ2-7,TRBV28,ASSVGRAYEQY
11,TRBJ1-1,TRBV18,ASSPDMNTEAF
11,TRBJ1-1,TRBV28,ASSLRVNTEAF
16,TRBJ2-2,TRBV4-3,ASSRVVTDSVNTGELF
12,TRBJ1-6,TRBV19,ASSTGTMGSPLH